The clone carrying this TCR beta chain has a handful of counts. The data derive from a study of identical twins. Trimming took 3 bases from V and 6 from J, leaving 12 bases between them. The CDR3 is made up of 14 amino acids. Template switching added a universal primer site; cDNA carried unique molecular identifiers. TCRdb called the 5' RACE reads again in MiXCR, with one record for every CDR3 protein. The data hold roughly 250,000 distinct CDR3 sequences, with 7% to 8.5% observed a single time. The same sample was also studied in work on yellow fever vaccine responses in identical twins.

The rearrangement joins TRBV12-3 or TRBV12-4 to TRBJ2-1, with D possibly TRBD1 on 6 matching bases. The origin of this receptor is a woman in her late teens or twenties in good health. The sequenced sample was CD8+ T cells sorted from blood. The CDR3 here is CASSFLGAINEQFF. CDR3 nucleotide sequence: TGTGCCAGCAGTTTTTTGGGGGCCATCAATGAGCAGTTCTTC.